This TCR beta chain was obtained from a study of PD-L1 blockade in urothelial cancer. Study-level information: T cells were recovered from blood samples at a median of around 140,000.

Here immunoSEQ multiplex PCR was the method, and the copy in TCRdb shows in-frame clones only, minus some. The data hold roughly 55,000 clones, with about 86% observed a single time. The CDR3 covers 18 residues. CDR1 and CDR2 (germline): GTSNPN, SVGIG (reference sequence). With V trimmed by 0 bases and J by 5 bases, 8 bases remained unmatched. As for time point: pretreatment peripheral blood. Patients were diagnosed with urothelial carcinoma, either locally advanced or metastatic. This clone came up a few times. The receptor's source is a man aged 60-69 years with urothelial cancer. The chain is built from TRBV30 and TRBJ2-2, with 14 bases fitting TRBD2. The input for sequencing was PBMCs, taken around atezolizumab (anti-PD-L1) treatment. The CDR3 DNA reads TGTGCCTGGAGTGTACTAGGGACTAGCGGGAGTCATACCGGGGAGCTGTTTTTT. Amino acids: CAWSVLGTSGSHTGELFF.